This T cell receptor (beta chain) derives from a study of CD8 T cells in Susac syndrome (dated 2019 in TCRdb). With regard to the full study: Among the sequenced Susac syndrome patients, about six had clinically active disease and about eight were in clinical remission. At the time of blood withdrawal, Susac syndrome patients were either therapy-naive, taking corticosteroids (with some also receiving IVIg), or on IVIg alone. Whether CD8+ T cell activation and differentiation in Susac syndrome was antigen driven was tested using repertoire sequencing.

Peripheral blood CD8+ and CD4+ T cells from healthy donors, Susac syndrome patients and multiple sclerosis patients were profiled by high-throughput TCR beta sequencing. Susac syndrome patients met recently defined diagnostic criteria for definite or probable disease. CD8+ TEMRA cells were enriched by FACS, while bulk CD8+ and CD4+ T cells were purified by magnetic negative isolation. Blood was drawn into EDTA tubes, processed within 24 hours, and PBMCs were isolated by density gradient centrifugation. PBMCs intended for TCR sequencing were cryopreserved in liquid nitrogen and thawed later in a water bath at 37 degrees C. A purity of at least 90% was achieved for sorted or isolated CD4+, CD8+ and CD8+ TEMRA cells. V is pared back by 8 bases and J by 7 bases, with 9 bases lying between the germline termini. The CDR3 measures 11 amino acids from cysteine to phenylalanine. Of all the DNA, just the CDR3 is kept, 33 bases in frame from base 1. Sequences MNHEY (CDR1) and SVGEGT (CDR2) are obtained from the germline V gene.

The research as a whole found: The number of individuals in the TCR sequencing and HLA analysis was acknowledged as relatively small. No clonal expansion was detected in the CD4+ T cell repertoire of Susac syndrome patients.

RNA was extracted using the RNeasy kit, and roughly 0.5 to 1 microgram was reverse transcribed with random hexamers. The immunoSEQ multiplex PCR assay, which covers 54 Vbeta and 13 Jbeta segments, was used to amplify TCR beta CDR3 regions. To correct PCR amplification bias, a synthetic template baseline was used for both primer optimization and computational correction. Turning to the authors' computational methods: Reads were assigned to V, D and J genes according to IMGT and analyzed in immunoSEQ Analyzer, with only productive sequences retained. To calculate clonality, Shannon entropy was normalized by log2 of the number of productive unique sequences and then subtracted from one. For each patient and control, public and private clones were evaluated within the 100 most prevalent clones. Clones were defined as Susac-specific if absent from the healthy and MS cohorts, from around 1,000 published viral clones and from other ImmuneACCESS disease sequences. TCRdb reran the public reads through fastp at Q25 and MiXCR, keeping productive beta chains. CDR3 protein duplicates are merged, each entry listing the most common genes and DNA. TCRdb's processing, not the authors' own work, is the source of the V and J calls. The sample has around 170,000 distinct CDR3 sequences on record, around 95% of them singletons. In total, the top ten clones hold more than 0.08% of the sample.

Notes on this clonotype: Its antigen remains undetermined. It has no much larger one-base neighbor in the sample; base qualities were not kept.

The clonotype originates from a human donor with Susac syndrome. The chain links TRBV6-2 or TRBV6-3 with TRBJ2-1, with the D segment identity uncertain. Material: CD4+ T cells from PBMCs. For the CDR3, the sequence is CASGNWNEQFF. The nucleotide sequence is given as TGTGCCAGCGGTAACTGGAATGAGCAGTTCTTC.